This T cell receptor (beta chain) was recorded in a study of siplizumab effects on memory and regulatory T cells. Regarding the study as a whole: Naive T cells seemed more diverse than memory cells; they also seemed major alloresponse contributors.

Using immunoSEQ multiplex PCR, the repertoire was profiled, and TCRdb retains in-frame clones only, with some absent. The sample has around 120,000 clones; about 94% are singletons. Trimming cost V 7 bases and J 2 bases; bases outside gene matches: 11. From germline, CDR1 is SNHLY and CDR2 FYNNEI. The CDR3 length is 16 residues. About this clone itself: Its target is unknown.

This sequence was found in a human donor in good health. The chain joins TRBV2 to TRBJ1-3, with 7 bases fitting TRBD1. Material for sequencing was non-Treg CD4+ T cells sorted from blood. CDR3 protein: CASKRTGSSPGNTIYF. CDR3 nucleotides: TGTGCCAGCAAACGGACAGGATCAAGCCCTGGAAACACCATATATTTT. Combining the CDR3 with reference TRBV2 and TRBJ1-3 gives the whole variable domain EPEVTQTPSHQVTQMGQEVILRCVPISNHLYFYWYRQILGQKVEFLVSFYNNEISEKSEIFDDQFSVERPDGSNFTLKIRSTKLEDSAMYFCASKRTGSSPGNTIYFGEGSWLTVV.